This T cell receptor (beta chain) was retrieved from a study of T cell repertoires in cytomegalovirus infection. TCRdb independently ran MiXCR on the reads; one entry per CDR3 protein. The table lists around 240,000 distinct CDR3 sequences, under 25% of them singletons. V dropped 5 bases and J dropped 1; count of bases not matched to a gene: 2. Germline V gene sequence: CDR1 SGHAT, CDR2 FQNNGV. The CDR3 contains 14 residues. This clonotype turned up a few times. The chain joins TRBV11-2 to TRBJ2-1; 7 bases map to TRBD2. This receptor was identified in a human donor in good health (CMV status not recorded). Some clones in this sample may be carry-over from other donors' samples. Source material: CD8+ T cells from PBMCs. DNA of the CDR3: TGTGCCAGCAGCCTACTAGCGTCCTACAATGAGCAGTTCTTC. This gives the protein CASSLLASYNEQFF.